These T cell receptor beta chains were read from a single sample in a study of graft-versus-host responses after intestinal transplantation. Profiled with immunoSEQ multiplex PCR; TCRdb holds only in-frame clones, not every one. The sample shows some 40,000 clones, around nine tenths of them seen only once. The input for sequencing was PBMCs, taken 524 days after transplant. These receptors were obtained from a human patient who received an intestinal transplant, so some T cells may come from the graft donor. CDR3s include the opening cysteine and the closing phenylalanine or tryptophan. A D gene is named only where the DNA matches it firmly.

V gene	J gene	D gene	CDR3 protein
TRBV1	TRBJ2-1	NA	CTSQDPVGSGGQFF
TRBV5-1	TRBJ1-5	NA	CASSLGETNQPQHF
TRBV28	TRBJ2-4	TRBD1	CASRGQGQNIQYF
TRBV30	TRBJ1-4	NA	CAWRAGDSTNEKLFF
TRBV4-2	TRBJ1-3	NA	CASSQEWGSGNTIYF
TRBV5-5	TRBJ2-7	NA	CASSPKRVMTYEQYF
TRBV13	TRBJ2-2	NA	CASSSRGSGELFF
TRBV7-9	TRBJ2-1	TRBD1	CASSVTGAFNEQFF
TRBV5-1	TRBJ2-1	NA	CASSLPGSLASEQFF
TRBV7-6	NA	TRBD1	CASSLATGGAYEQYF
TRBV18	TRBJ1-4	NA	CASSEGGTNEKLFF
TRBV13	TRBJ2-2	NA	CASSGTSGELFF
TRBV9	TRBJ2-7	TRBD2	CASSPTPGTSGRNYEQYF
TRBV30	TRBJ1-1	NA	CAWSVGQGGTEAFF
TRBV19	TRBJ2-4	TRBD2	CASLGLAGGPAIQYF
TRBV18	TRBJ2-7	NA	CASSPGPYEQYF